This T cell receptor (beta chain) was found in a study of immune evolution from preneoplasia to lung adenocarcinoma. Between about 2014 and 2018, patients underwent resection in Japan or China. The table came from immunoSEQ multiplex PCR; TCRdb's copy has only in-frame clones and leaves some out. This repertoire shows 3,600 or so clones, 75% to 85% found once; its top ten account for roughly an eighth. CDR1 and CDR2 (germline): MNHNY, SVGAGI (reference sequence). V was shortened by 2 bases and J by 10 bases, with 6 bases between the two germline ends. This CDR3 is built from 11 residues. Concerning this clone: The antigen is not known. The sample carries other DNA sequences with the same CDR3.

Study-wide findings and caveats: Normal lung had the highest top T cell clone frequencies. Clonality was highest in normal lung, lower in later-stage lesions apparently.

This clonotype was obtained from a person between 65 and 80 years old with lung adenocarcinoma. The chain uses TRBV6-6 and TRBJ2-1; TRBD1 is a possible D gene (6 bases). The material sequenced was FFPE adjacent normal lung tissue. The CDR3: CASSYDREQFF. DNA for the CDR3: TGTGCCAGCAGTTACGACAGGGAGCAGTTCTTC.